The rows below give T cell receptor beta chains drawn from one sample of a study of shared clonotypes between healthy human individuals. Clones were sequenced by immunoSEQ multiplex PCR, and TCRdb holds only the in-frame ones, with some missing. The data contain 1,400,000 or so clones, approximately 98.5% of them seen just once; the ten biggest clones take up approximately 0.4%. The sample comprised naive CD4+ T cells sorted from blood. Source of these receptors: a man aged 25-45 years in good health. Both conserved end residues are trimmed from each CDR3.

TRBJ2-2	TRBV5-1	ASSLKGILAPTGELF
TRBJ2-7	TRBV5-1	ASSLDSGGISYEQY
TRBJ1-1	TRBV19	ASSIRGRPGTEAF
TRBJ2-1	TRBV7-9	ASSLGQGAYNEQF
TRBJ2-2	TRBV12-5	ASGLGDRSTGELF
TRBJ2-1	TRBV11-2	ASSLGKQGANNEQF
TRBJ2-7	TRBV5-6	ASKEYSGGKEQY
TRBJ2-7	TRBV4-1	ASSQLKGLSYEQY
TRBJ2-6	TRBV28	ASIDFGANVLT
TRBJ2-5	TRBV10-3	AISGAGKETQY
TRBJ2-3	TRBV7-9	ASSLGDYQLAGTQY
TRBJ1-3	TRBV7-2	ASSFYPTISGNTIY
TRBJ1-5	TRBV6-6	ASIRALNQPQH
TRBJ1-1	TRBV19	ASSIGGGGEAF
TRBJ2-6	TRBV15	ATSRDQGSGSGANVLT
TRBJ2-3	TRBV7-3	ASSPGFNTDTQY
TRBJ2-1	TRBV4-1	ASSQGKF
TRBJ1-2	TRBV7-2	ASSFLDRGPYGYT
TRBJ1-2	TRBV6-5	ASTALGDNYGYT
TRBJ2-2	TRBV10-3	AISDPRPGTFNTGELF
TRBJ2-1	TRBV28	ASSLVNPSVQF
TRBJ2-7	TRBV28	ASSLPLTSYEQY
TRBJ1-2	TRBV28	ASSSRTTDNYGYT
TRBJ1-2	TRBV5-5	ASSLGTNYGYT
TRBJ2-5	TRBV2	ASSGWGAGETQY
TRBJ2-1	TRBV5-4	ASSWGLGRTPAGGEQF
TRBJ1-1	TRBV6-5	ASSYSGEGTEAF
TRBJ2-5	TRBV28	ASTLLGGRGETQY
TRBJ2-1	TRBV2	ASSEGEGAEQF
TRBJ1-1	TRBV30	AWSVRRGNTEAF
TRBJ2-2	TRBV19	ASRPKNTGELF
TRBJ1-2	TRBV2	ASREPGGAGYT
TRBJ2-7	TRBV11-2	ASSLIRTGGSYEQY
TRBJ2-7	TRBV10-1	ASKAYEQY
TRBJ1-5	TRBV5-1	ASSLDGSNQPQH
TRBJ2-3	TRBV4-1	ASSSQGLGSDTQY
TRBJ1-1	TRBV7-9	ASSQRYTEAF
TRBJ2-1	TRBV2	ASSERRLAGVNNEQF
TRBJ1-2	TRBV19	ATSNRNYGYT
TRBJ2-7	TRBV6-5	ASSMTILDEQY
TRBJ2-1	TRBV11-3	ASSLSSLVDEQF